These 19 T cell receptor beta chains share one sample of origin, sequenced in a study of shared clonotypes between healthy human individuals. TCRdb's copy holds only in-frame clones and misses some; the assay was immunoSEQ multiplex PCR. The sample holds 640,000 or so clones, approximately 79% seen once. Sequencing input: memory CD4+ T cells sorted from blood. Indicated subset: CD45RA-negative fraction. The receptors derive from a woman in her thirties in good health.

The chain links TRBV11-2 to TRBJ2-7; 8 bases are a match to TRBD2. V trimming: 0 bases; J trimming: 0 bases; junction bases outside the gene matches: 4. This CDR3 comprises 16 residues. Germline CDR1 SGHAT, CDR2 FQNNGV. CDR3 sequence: CASSLDHTSGSYEQYF. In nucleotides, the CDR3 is TGTGCCAGCAGCTTAGATCACACTAGCGGCTCCTACGAGCAGTACTTC.

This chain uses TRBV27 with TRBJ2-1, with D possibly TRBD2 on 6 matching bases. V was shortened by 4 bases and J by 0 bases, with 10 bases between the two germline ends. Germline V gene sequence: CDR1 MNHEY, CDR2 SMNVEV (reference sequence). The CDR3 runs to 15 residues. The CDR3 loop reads CASSWTISSYNEQFF. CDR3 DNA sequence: TGTGCCAGCAGTTGGACTATTAGCTCCTACAATGAGCAGTTCTTC.

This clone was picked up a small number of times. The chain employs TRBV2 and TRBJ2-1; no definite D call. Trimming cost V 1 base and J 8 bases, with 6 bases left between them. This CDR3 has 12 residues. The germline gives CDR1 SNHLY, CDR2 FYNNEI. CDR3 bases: TGTGCCAGCAGTGAAGGTGGAGATGAGCAGTTCTTC. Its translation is CASSEGGDEQFF.

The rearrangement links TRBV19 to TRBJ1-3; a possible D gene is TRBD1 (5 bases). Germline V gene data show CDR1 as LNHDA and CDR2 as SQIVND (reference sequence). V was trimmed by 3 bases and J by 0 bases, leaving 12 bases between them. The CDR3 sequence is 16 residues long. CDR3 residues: CASSIRDTDSGNTIYF. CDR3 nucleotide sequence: TGTGCCAGTAGTATCAGGGATACGGACTCTGGAAACACCATATATTTT.

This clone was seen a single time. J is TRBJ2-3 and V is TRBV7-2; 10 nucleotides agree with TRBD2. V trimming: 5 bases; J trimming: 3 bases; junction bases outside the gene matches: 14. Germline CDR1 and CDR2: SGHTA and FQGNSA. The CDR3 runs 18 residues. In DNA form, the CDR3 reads TGTGCCAGCAGCCTCGGGGTAGCGGGAGGATCAGAAACAGATACGCAGTATTTT. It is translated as CASSLGVAGGSETDTQYF.

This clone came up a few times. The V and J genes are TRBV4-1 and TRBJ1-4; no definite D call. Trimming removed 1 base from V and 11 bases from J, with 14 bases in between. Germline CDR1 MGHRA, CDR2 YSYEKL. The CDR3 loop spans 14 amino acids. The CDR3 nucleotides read TGCGCCAGCAGCCAAGCCGGTCCATTGGCTAAACTGTTTTTT. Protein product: CASSQAGPLAKLFF.

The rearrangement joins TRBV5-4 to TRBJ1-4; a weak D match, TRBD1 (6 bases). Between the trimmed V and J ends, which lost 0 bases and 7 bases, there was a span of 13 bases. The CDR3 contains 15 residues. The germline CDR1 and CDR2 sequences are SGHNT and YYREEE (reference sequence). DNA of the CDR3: TGTGCCAGCAGCTTGGGGGGGCAAGTAGGTGAAAAACTGTTTTTT. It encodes CASSLGGQVGEKLFF.

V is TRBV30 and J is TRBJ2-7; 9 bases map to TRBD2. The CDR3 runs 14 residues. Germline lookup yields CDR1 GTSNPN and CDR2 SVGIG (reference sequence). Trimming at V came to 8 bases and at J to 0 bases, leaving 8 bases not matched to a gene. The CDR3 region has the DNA TGTGCCATCTCTAGCGGGGCTAGCTCCTACGAGCAGTACTTC. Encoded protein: CAISSGASSYEQYF.

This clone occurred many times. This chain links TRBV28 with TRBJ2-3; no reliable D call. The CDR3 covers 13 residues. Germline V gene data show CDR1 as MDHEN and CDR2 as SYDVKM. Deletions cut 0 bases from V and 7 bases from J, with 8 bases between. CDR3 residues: CASSLWGLNTQYF. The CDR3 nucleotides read TGTGCCAGCAGTTTATGGGGTCTAAATACGCAGTATTTT.

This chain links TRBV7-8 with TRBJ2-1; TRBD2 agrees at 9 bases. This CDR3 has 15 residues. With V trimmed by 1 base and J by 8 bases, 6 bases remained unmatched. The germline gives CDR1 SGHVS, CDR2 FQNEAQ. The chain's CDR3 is CASSLVAGVGYEQFF. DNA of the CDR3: TGTGCCAGCAGCTTAGTAGCGGGAGTCGGGTATGAGCAGTTCTTC.

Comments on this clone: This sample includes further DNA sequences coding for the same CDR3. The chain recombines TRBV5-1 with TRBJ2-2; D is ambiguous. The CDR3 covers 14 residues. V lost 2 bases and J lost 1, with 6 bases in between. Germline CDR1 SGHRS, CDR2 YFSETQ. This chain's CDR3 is CASSFMGNTGELFF. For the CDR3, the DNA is TGCGCCAGCAGCTTCATGGGGAACACCGGGGAGCTGTTTTTT. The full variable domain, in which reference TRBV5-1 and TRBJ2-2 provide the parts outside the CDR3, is KAGVTQTPRYLIKTRGQQVTLSCSPISGHRSVSWYQQTPGQGLQFLFEYFSETQRNKGNFPGRFSGRQFSNSRSEMNVSTLELGDSALYLCASSFMGNTGELFFGEGSRLTVL.

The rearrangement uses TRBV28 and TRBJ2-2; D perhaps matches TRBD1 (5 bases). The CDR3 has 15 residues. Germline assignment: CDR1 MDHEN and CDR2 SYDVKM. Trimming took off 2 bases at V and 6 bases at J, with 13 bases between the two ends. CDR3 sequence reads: CASSLAGLWAGELFF. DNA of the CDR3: TGTGCCAGCAGTTTAGCAGGGCTGTGGGCCGGGGAGCTGTTTTTT.

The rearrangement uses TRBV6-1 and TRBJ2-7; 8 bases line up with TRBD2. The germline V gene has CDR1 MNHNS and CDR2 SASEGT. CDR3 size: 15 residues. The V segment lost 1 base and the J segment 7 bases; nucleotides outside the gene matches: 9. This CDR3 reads CASSEGSGGVREQYF. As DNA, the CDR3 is TGTGCCAGCAGTGAAGGAAGCGGGGGAGTTAGGGAGCAGTACTTC.

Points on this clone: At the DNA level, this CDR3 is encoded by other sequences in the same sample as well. CDR3 protein: CASSEEGNQPQHF. In DNA form, the CDR3 reads TGTGCCAGCAGTGAAGAGGGCAATCAGCCCCAGCATTTT. The chain links TRBV6-4 to TRBJ1-5; D uncertain. The V gene lost 3 bases and the J gene lost 2 bases, with 5 bases spanning the gap. The CDR3 is 13 amino acids. Per the germline V gene, CDR1 is MRHNA and CDR2 is SNTAGT.

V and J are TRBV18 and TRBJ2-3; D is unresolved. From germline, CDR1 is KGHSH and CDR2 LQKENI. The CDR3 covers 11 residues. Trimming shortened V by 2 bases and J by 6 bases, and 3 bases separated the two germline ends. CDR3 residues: CASSPFDTQYF. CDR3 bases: TGTGCCAGCTCACCATTCGATACGCAGTATTTT.

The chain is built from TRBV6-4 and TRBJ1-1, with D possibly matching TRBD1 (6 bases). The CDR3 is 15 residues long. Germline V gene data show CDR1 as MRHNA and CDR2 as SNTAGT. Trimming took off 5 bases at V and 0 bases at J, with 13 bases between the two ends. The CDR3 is CASSLEGGMNTEAFF. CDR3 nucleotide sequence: TGTGCCAGCAGTCTTGAGGGGGGGATGAACACTGAAGCTTTCTTT.

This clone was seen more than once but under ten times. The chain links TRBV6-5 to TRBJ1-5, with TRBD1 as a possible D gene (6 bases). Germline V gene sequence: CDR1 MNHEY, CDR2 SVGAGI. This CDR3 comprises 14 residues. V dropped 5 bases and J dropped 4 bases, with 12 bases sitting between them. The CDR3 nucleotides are TGTGCCAGCAGTCCCGGACAGAAAAATCAGCCCCAGCATTTT. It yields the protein CASSPGQKNQPQHF.

DNA for the CDR3: TGTGCCAGCAGCTTGGGGCGGGGGCGTGAAGCTTTCTTT. Translating it yields CASSLGRGREAFF. The rearrangement uses TRBV5-4 and TRBJ1-1, with TRBD1 as a possible D gene (6 bases). CDR3 length equals 13 residues. Germline lookup yields CDR1 SGHNT and CDR2 YYREEE (reference sequence). The germline V and J ends were trimmed by 0 bases and 7 bases, with 10 bases remaining between them.

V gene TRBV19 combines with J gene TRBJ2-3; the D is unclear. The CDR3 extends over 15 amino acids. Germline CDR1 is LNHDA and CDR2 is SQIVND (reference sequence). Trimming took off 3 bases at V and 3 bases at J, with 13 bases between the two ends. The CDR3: CASSISRVGTDTQYF. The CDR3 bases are TGTGCCAGTAGTATTTCAAGAGTGGGTACAGATACGCAGTATTTT.